The 21 T cell receptor beta chains given below trace back to one sample, sequenced in a study of T-cell memory formation after mild COVID-19. TCRdb independently ran MiXCR on the 5' RACE reads; one entry per CDR3 protein. There are 250,000 to 300,000 distinct CDR3 sequences in the sample; less than 20% occur only once, and around 23% lies in the top ten. Material for sequencing was PBMCs or a T cell subset sorted from them (not recorded which). The receptors come from a man aged 18 to 35 who had mild COVID-19 (a few samples of this study predate the infection). Cell type and time point are not known.

V usage is TRBV2 and J usage is TRBJ1-6, with D uncertain. The V gene's germline CDR1 is SNHLY and CDR2 FYNNEI. The CDR3 has 12 amino acids. Trimming took off 6 bases at V and 7 bases at J, with 7 bases between the two ends. The DNA of the CDR3 is TGTGCCAGCAGGTTAGACAATTCACCCCTCCACTTT. It codes for CASRLDNSPLHF.

The chain uses TRBV12-3 or TRBV12-4 and TRBJ1-2; 7 bases line up with TRBD1. The V segment lost 2 bases and the J segment 4 bases; nucleotides outside the gene matches: 1. This CDR3 spans 13 amino acids. The CDR3 bases are TGTGCCAGCAGTTTAACAGGGGTCTATGGCTACACCTTC. Translation: CASSLTGVYGYTF.

This clonotype was picked up a small number of times. The CDR3 region is CASSLTTGDEEKLFF. The CDR3 DNA reads as TGCGCCAGCAGCCTCACGACAGGGGATGAAGAAAAACTGTTTTTT. V usage is TRBV5-1 and J usage is TRBJ1-4, with TRBD1 matching over 8 bases. The CDR3 contains 15 residues. After removal of 4 bases from V and 8 bases from J, the junction contained 10 bases not matched to a gene. Looked up from germline, CDR1 is SGHRS and CDR2 is YFSETQ.

V is TRBV28 and J is TRBJ1-3; TRBD1 agrees at 8 bases. Germline values: CDR1 MDHEN, CDR2 SYDVKM. The CDR3 covers 14 residues. Trimming removed 6 bases from V and 5 bases from J; junction bases left unmatched: 6. CDR3: CASRNRGSRNTIYF. CDR3 nucleotide sequence: TGTGCCAGCAGAAACAGGGGGTCCAGAAACACCATATATTTT. Together with reference TRBV28 and TRBJ1-3, the CDR3 gives the full variable domain: DVKVTQSSRYLVKRTGEKVFLECVQDMDHENMFWYRQDPGLGLRLIYFSYDVKMKEKGDIPEGYSVSREKKERFSLILESASTNQTSMYLCASRNRGSRNTIYFGEGSWLTVV.

This clonotype was seen a handful of times. J is TRBJ1-2 and V is TRBV7-2; 8 nucleotides line up with TRBD1. The V and J ends lost 2 bases and 8 bases, in that order; junction bases with no gene match: 16. This CDR3 has 17 amino acids. Germline CDR1 SGHTA, CDR2 FQGNSA. In DNA form, the CDR3 reads TGTGCCAGCAGCTTAAATCGCCGGACAGGGTCAAATAGAGGCTACACCTTC. Translating it yields CASSLNRRTGSNRGYTF.

The chain recombines TRBV12-3 or TRBV12-4 with TRBJ2-3; 11 nucleotides match TRBD2. The CDR3 has 16 amino acids. The J segment lost 4 bases and the V segment lost 6 bases, leaving 9 bases of the junction unmatched. The CDR3 nucleotides are TGTGCCAGCAGAAATTTAGCGGGGGGGCCCCCAGATACGCAGTATTTT. Translated: CASRNLAGGPPDTQYF.

This clonotype came up a few times. The chain couples TRBV5-5 to TRBJ2-5; TRBD1 might be the D (5 bases). Germline values: CDR1 SGHKS, CDR2 YYEKEE (reference sequence). There are 14 residues in the CDR3. V was cut by 4 bases and J by 2 bases, with 12 bases left in between. The CDR3 DNA is TGTGCCAGCAGCCCCAGGGTTCGACAAGAGACCCAGTACTTC. It specifies CASSPRVRQETQYF.

In its sample, this clonotype was seen a few times. The genes are TRBV7-8 and TRBJ2-7, with 7 bases lining up with TRBD1. CDR3 length equals 12 residues. The V and J ends lost 1 base and 6 bases, in that order; junction bases with no gene match: 0. Germline values: CDR1 SGHVS, CDR2 FQNEAQ. The CDR3 nucleotides are TGTGCCAGCAGCTTAGGGACAGGCGAGCAGTACGTC. Amino acids: CASSLGTGEQYV.

A word on this clonotype: A much larger clone lies a single base off, so this may be a read error. The chain uses TRBV12-3 or TRBV12-4 and TRBJ2-2; D unclear. V was shortened by 1 base and J by 0 bases, with 6 bases between the two germline ends. The CDR3 totals 15 residues. As DNA, the CDR3 is TGTGCCAGCAGTTTAGGGCCCCCGAACACCGGGGAGCTGTTTTTT. This sequence encodes CASSLGPPNTGELFF.

At least ten counts were recorded for this clonotype. This chain uses TRBV27 with TRBJ2-1; TRBD2 might be the D (6 bases). The CDR3 extends over 14 amino acids. The V gene lost 1 base and the J gene lost 8 bases, with 12 bases spanning the gap. CDR1 is MNHEY and CDR2 is SMNVEV in the germline V gene (reference sequence). The CDR3 sequence: CASSLLGGADEQFF. The DNA of the CDR3 is TGTGCCAGCAGTTTATTGGGCGGGGCGGATGAGCAGTTCTTC.

This clonotype was seen ten or more times. The chain is built from TRBV28 and TRBJ1-1; 7 positions agree with TRBD1. CDR1 and CDR2 from the germline V gene are MDHEN and SYDVKM. V dropped 6 bases and J dropped 2; count of bases not matched to a gene: 9. This CDR3 is 15 amino acids long. As DNA, the CDR3 is TGTGCCAGCAGGCACCCCGACAGGGTTAACACTGAAGCTTTCTTT. Translating it yields CASRHPDRVNTEAFF.

The table lists this clonotype with a few counts. V gene TRBV2 combines with J gene TRBJ1-1; D not resolved. This CDR3 contains 14 residues. V lost 4 bases and J lost 2, with 11 bases in between. The V gene's germline CDR1 is SNHLY and CDR2 FYNNEI. CDR3 sequence: CASSVDGFNTEAFF. The CDR3 DNA is TGTGCCAGCAGTGTCGACGGGTTCAACACTGAAGCTTTCTTT. The entire variable domain, with the rest obtained from reference TRBV2 and TRBJ1-1, is as follows: EPEVTQTPSHQVTQMGQEVILRCVPISNHLYFYWYRQILGQKVEFLVSFYNNEISEKSEIFDDQFSVERPDGSNFTLKIRSTKLEDSAMYFCASSVDGFNTEAFFGQGTRLTVV.

This clonotype was picked up many times. The rearrangement links TRBV12-3 or TRBV12-4 to TRBJ1-6; 7 nucleotides agree with TRBD1. The CDR3 is made up of 13 amino acids. The J segment lost 6 bases and the V segment lost 7 bases, leaving 3 bases of the junction unmatched. Written as DNA, the CDR3 is TGTGCCAGCAAGGGACAGCTTAATTCACCCCTCCACTTT. This sequence encodes CASKGQLNSPLHF.

This clonotype was observed a few times. The rearrangement links TRBV4-3 to TRBJ2-3; D uncertain. The CDR3 runs to 14 residues. Germline CDR1 reads LGHNA; CDR2 reads YSLEER. Trimming removed 6 bases at V and 2 bases at J, with 12 bases between. The CDR3 loop reads CASSTLGITDTQYF. In nucleotides, the CDR3 is TGCGCCAGCAGTACATTAGGCATCACAGATACGCAGTATTTT.

The V call is TRBV7-9, the J call TRBJ1-6; D is possibly TRBD1 (5 bases). The germline V gene encodes CDR1 SEHNR and CDR2 FQNEAQ (reference sequence). This CDR3 comprises 15 residues. The V gene lost 5 bases and the J gene lost 9 bases, with 17 bases spanning the gap. In DNA, the CDR3 is TGTGCCAGCAGCCCCCAGGGAGCCGGGGCTTCACCCCTCCACTTT. Amino acids: CASSPQGAGASPLHF.

The chain joins TRBV9 to TRBJ1-4; the D gene is possibly TRBD1 (5 bases). The CDR3 runs to 15 residues. Germline lookup yields CDR1 SGDLS and CDR2 YYNGEE. V lost 4 bases and J lost 4, with 14 bases in between. The CDR3 DNA follows: TGTGCCAGCAGCTCCATGGGGGGTTTTAATGAAAAACTGTTTTTT. Protein product: CASSSMGGFNEKLFF.

This clonotype turned up a few times. The chain recombines TRBV4-3 with TRBJ2-7; no firm D call. V was cut by 4 bases and J by 3 bases, with 13 bases left in between. Germline V lookup: CDR1 LGHNA, CDR2 YSLEER. The CDR3 runs to 14 residues. For the CDR3, the DNA is TGCGCCAGCAGCCGCGAGGCAGGTTACTACGAGCAGTACTTC. This codes for CASSREAGYYEQYF.

This clonotype turned up a few times. The gene calls are TRBV7-8 and TRBJ2-1; a possible D gene is TRBD1 (5 bases). Per the germline V gene, CDR1 is SGHVS and CDR2 is FQNEAQ. Trimming stripped 6 bases from V and 6 bases from J, with 9 bases between. This CDR3 has 12 residues. The CDR3 sequence is CASRRRGNEQFF. CDR3 sequence (DNA): TGTGCCAGCAGGCGTAGGGGCAATGAGCAGTTCTTC.

This chain links TRBV20-1 with TRBJ2-2; TRBD2 matches 9 bases. The V gene end was trimmed by 3 bases and the J gene end by 4 bases; junction bases not matched to a gene: 9. Per the germline V gene, CDR1 is DFQATT and CDR2 is SNEGSKA (reference sequence). CDR3 length: 16 residues. CDR3 nucleotides: TGCAGTGCTAGCGGCCCTAGCGGGGCGGGCACCGGGGAGCTGTTTTTT. Translating it yields CSASGPSGAGTGELFF.

A remark on this clonotype: A read error may produce the germline difference seen at one junction end. Here the CDR3 reads CARSVEWGGYEKLFF. The CDR3 DNA is TGTGCCAGAAGCGTAGAATGGGGGGGCTACGAAAAACTGTTTTTT. This rearrangement joins TRBV9 to TRBJ1-4, with D perhaps TRBD1 (6 bases). This CDR3 region has 15 residues. From germline, CDR1 is SGDLS and CDR2 YYNGEE. The whole variable domain, filled in from reference TRBV9 and TRBJ1-4, reads DSGVTQTPKHLITATGQRVTLRCSPRSGDLSVYWYQQSLDQGLQFLIQYYNGEERAKGNILERFSAQQFPDLHSELNLSSLELGDSALYFCARSVEWGGYEKLFFGSGTQLSVL.

This rearrangement joins TRBV5-1 to TRBJ2-7, with 11 bases lining up with TRBD1. Germline V CDR1 and CDR2: SGHRS, YFSETQ. The CDR3 sequence is 15 residues long. Losses at the gene ends were 4 bases for V and 7 bases for J; bases not matched to a gene: 10. Here the CDR3 DNA reads TGCGCCAGCAGCCGGGACGGACAGGGGGCGTTTGAGCAGTACTTC. The encoded protein is CASSRDGQGAFEQYF.